This T cell receptor beta chain was obtained from a study of blood T cell repertoires in COVID-19. In the study overall: Samples taken during acute and convalescent COVID-19 were collected in the United States, Italy and Spain. Sample material is recorded as cDNA or gDNA derived from T cells, B-cell-depleted T cells, or PBMCs.

The repertoire was sequenced with immunoSEQ multiplex PCR; TCRdb's copy has only in-frame clones and lacks some. This sample has roughly 56,000 clones; approximately 88% occur once, and the top ten carry around 18%. CDR1 is SGDLS and CDR2 is YYNGEE in the germline V gene. The CDR3 totals 15 residues. V was pared by 0 bases and J by 7 bases, with 14 bases between. This sequence was found in a human donor in a cohort sampled during active COVID-19. The V and J genes are TRBV9 and TRBJ1-5, with D possibly matching TRBD1 (5 bases). Material for sequencing was peripheral blood. The CDR3 reads CASSVDGREAQPQHF. The CDR3 region has the DNA TGTGCCAGCAGCGTAGATGGCAGGGAGGCCCAGCCCCAGCATTTT.